What follows describes a single TCR beta chain. This record belongs to a study of blood T cell repertoires in COVID-19. Overall study: COVID-19 samples collected from the United States, Italy and Spain covered acute and convalescent phases. The analysed material was cDNA or gDNA that came from T cells, B-cell-depleted T cells, or PBMCs.

In the original processing: Reference gene primers were amplified, and this amplification served to estimate nucleated cell counts. Sequenced by immunoSEQ multiplex PCR; TCRdb stores in-frame clones only, minus some. Clone size and V and J calls were adopted from that table, with D and trimming inferred from the DNA. The sample holds 190,000 or so clones, about 88% seen once. The sample taken for sequencing was peripheral blood. The clonotype was recovered from a man aged 35 to 55 with active or convalescent COVID-19.

The CDR3 protein is CASSSPILEPQHF. The CDR3 region has the DNA TGTGCCAGCAGTTCCCCTATTTTGGAGCCCCAGCATTTT. The rearrangement links TRBV12-3 or TRBV12-4 to TRBJ1-5; D gene unclear. The length of the CDR3 is 13 residues. The V gene lost 4 bases and the J gene lost 8 bases, with 12 bases spanning the gap.